This T cell receptor beta chain is from a study of cytotoxic CD8 clonotypes in ibrutinib-treated CLL. Measured with immunoSEQ multiplex PCR; TCRdb has only the in-frame clones, and not every one. Of roughly 130,000 clones in the sample, approximately 80% are singletons; the top ten hold about 13%. Germline V gene lookup returns CDR1 SGDLS and CDR2 YYNGEE. The CDR3 is 13 residues long. Trimming shortened V by 0 bases and J by 3 bases, and 3 bases separated the two germline ends. TCR beta libraries used roughly 1.9 micrograms of DNA from cryopreserved PBMCs. Specimen: PBMCs, collected after 12 months of ibrutinib treatment. This clonotype was sampled from a human donor with chronic lymphocytic leukemia. The chain recombines TRBV9 with TRBJ2-2; D is unclear. The CDR3 region is CASSVDYTGELFF. The DNA for the CDR3 is TGTGCCAGCAGCGTAGACTACACCGGGGAGCTGTTTTTT.